The 11 T cell receptor beta chains presented below share a single source sample, sequenced in a study of CD8 T cells in ankylosing spondylitis (dated by TCRdb to 2017 to 2019). What the work shows at the level of the full study, not this receptor alone: Blood from ankylosing spondylitis patients appeared to be characterized by a TCR beta motif composed of under 10 highly homologous amino acid variants.

These receptors' antigens are unknown. The library came from 5' RACE. The listed sequencing device is Illumina HiSeq 2500. The raw public reads went through TCRdb reprocessing: fastp at Q25, MiXCR clone calling, in-frame beta chains kept. Rows with a matching CDR3 protein are joined into one entry that keeps the most common DNA and genes. The sample contains about 840,000 distinct CDR3 sequences, about 11% of them found a single time. Together, the top ten hold approximately 0.5% of the sample. Sample: blood, either unsorted or a sorted T cell fraction (not recorded which). The origin of the receptors is a male donor with ankylosing spondylitis.

This clonotype was detected a few times. The J gene is TRBJ2-1, the V gene TRBV20-1, with D perhaps matching TRBD1 or TRBD2 (5 bases each). The CDR3 length is 14 residues. V was shortened by 6 bases and J by 2 bases, with 14 bases between the two germline ends. Germline loops: CDR1 DFQATT, CDR2 SNEGSKA (reference sequence). As DNA, the CDR3 is TGCAGTGCAAACCGGGACGGCCCCTACAATGAGCAGTTCTTC. It codes for CSANRDGPYNEQFF.

The chain links TRBV20-1 to TRBJ2-2; 8 bases agree with TRBD2. The CDR3 sequence is 17 residues long. Germline CDR1 DFQATT, CDR2 SNEGSKA (reference sequence). The V segment lost 0 bases and the J segment 4 bases; nucleotides outside the gene matches: 10. CDR3 DNA: TGCAGTGCTAGAGACATTAGCGGGGACCCGAGCACCGGGGAGCTGTTTTTT. Its protein is CSARDISGDPSTGELFF.

This clonotype was seen at least ten times. The chain joins TRBV12-3 or TRBV12-4 to TRBJ2-7; TRBD2 matches 7 bases. The junction had 6 bases not matched to a gene; V was cut back by 7 bases and J by 3 bases. The CDR3 runs to 13 residues. CDR3 sequence reads: CASISGLLYEQYF. The CDR3 nucleotides are TGTGCCAGCATTTCGGGACTACTCTACGAGCAGTACTTC.

CDR3 bases: TGCGCCAGCAGCCAAGCGGCTTCGGGGGGGTTCCACTCTGGGGCCAACGTCCTGACTTTC. Translation: CASSQAASGGFHSGANVLTF. The gene calls are TRBV4-3 and TRBJ2-6; 8 nucleotides line up with TRBD2. The V segment lost 1 base and the J segment 0 bases; nucleotides outside the gene matches: 11. Germline-derived CDR1 and CDR2 are LGHNA and YSLEER. The CDR3 consists of 20 residues.

V is TRBV6-2 or TRBV6-3 and J is TRBJ2-1; 12 positions match TRBD2. CDR1 is MNHEY, CDR2 SVGEGT, per germline. This CDR3 has 14 amino acids. J lost 8 bases, V lost 6 bases, and 5 bases had no gene match. The CDR3 region is CASRTSGSRYEQFF. CDR3 bases: TGTGCCAGCAGGACTAGCGGGAGTAGGTATGAGCAGTTCTTC.

The chain recombines TRBV4-2 with TRBJ1-4, with D unclear. The CDR3 contains 17 residues. Trimming cost V 1 base and J 0 bases, with 12 bases left between them. Looked up from germline, CDR1 is LGHNA and CDR2 is YNFKEQ. CDR3 protein: CASSQGLGTSTNEKLFF. CDR3 coding DNA: TGTGCCAGCAGCCAAGGATTGGGCACATCAACTAATGAAAAACTGTTTTTT.

This clonotype was detected many times. The gene calls are TRBV4-2 and TRBJ1-3, with D maybe TRBD1 (5 bases). The CDR3 runs to 20 residues. Between the trimmed V and J ends, which lost 0 bases and 0 bases, there was a span of 21 bases. Germline loops: CDR1 LGHNA, CDR2 YNFKEQ. CDR3 DNA: TGTGCCAGCAGCCAAGATCCCAAGGGCGCAGGGCGGTACTCTGGAAACACCATATATTTT. Encoded protein: CASSQDPKGAGRYSGNTIYF.

The V call is TRBV7-9, the J call TRBJ2-5; D not resolved. Trimming cost V 5 bases and J 11 bases, with 18 bases left between them. The germline CDR1 and CDR2 sequences are SEHNR and FQNEAQ (reference sequence). This CDR3 is built from 13 residues. The CDR3: CASSRTSLEHQYF. CDR3 DNA sequence: TGTGCCAGCAGCCGTACTTCCCTCGAGCATCAGTACTTC.

This clonotype was seen a few times. The rearrangement uses TRBV24-1 and TRBJ2-5, with 7 positions matching TRBD2. The CDR3 runs 14 residues. The germline CDR1 and CDR2 sequences are KGHDR and SFDVKD. V was clipped by 8 bases and J by 2 bases; unmatched bases: 7. CDR3 coding DNA: TGTGCCACCATGGCTAGCGGAAGTCAAGAGACCCAGTACTTC. Translation: CATMASGSQETQYF.

The gene calls are TRBV5-1 and TRBJ2-3; 8 bases are shared with TRBD2. Germline CDR1 is SGHRS and CDR2 is YFSETQ. CDR3 size: 15 residues. Trimming cost V 4 bases and J 4 bases; bases outside gene matches: 8. CDR3 loop: CASSPGATSADTQYF. The CDR3 DNA follows: TGCGCCAGCAGCCCCGGGGCGACTAGCGCAGATACGCAGTATTTT.

The gene calls are TRBV6-5 and TRBJ2-1, with D hard to call. CDR1 and CDR2 from the germline V gene are MNHEY and SVGAGI. The CDR3 has 16 residues. V lost 0 bases, J lost 0 bases, and 9 bases lay in between. CDR3 in amino acids: CASSYSPTGSYNEQFF. The CDR3 DNA follows: TGTGCCAGCAGTTACTCCCCTACCGGCTCCTACAATGAGCAGTTCTTC.